Sequencing of this T cell receptor beta chain was carried out in a study of shared clonotypes between healthy human individuals. Overall study context: Per donor, CD8 memory used one plate, CD8 naive used two, CD4 memory used three and CD4 naive used three. Study results and caveats: Memory subsets generally showed lower estimated richness than naive subsets. Sample collection involved blood only; tissue repertoires are likely different.

Trimming cost V 0 bases and J 9 bases, with 16 bases left between them. Germline CDR1 and CDR2: SGHNT and YYREEE (reference sequence). This CDR3 has 16 amino acids. Note on this clone: Its matching antigen is unknown.

Assay: immunoSEQ multiplex PCR; the TCRdb copy retains only in-frame clones and omits some. This table has nearly 1,000,000 clones, less than 85% appearing once. This receptor was taken from a man in his late teens or twenties in good health. Sequenced input: memory CD4+ T cells sorted from blood. As to subset: CD45RA-negative fraction. J is TRBJ1-6 and V is TRBV5-4, with a possible D match to TRBD1 (6 bases). The CDR3 loop is CASSLGGQGRVSPLHF. CDR3 sequence (DNA): TGTGCCAGCAGCTTGGGGGGGCAGGGGAGGGTTTCACCCCTCCACTTT.